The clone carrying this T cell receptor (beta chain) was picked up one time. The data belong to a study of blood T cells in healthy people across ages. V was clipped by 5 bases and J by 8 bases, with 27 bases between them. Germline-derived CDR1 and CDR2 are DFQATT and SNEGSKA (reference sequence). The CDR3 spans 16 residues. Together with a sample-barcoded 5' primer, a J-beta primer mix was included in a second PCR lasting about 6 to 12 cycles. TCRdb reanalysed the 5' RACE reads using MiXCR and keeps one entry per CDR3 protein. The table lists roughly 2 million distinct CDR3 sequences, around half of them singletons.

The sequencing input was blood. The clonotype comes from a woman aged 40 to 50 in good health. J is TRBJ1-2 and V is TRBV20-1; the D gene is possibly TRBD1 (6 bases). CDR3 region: CSAPPPHTQGMRGYTF. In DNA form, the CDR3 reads TGCAGTGCTCCCCCGCCCCACACACAGGGCATGAGGGGCTACACCTTC.